This paragraph covers one T cell receptor beta chain sequence. The data belong to a study of blood T cell repertoires in COVID-19. Study-wide context: Acute and convalescent COVID-19 samples came from the United States, Italy and Spain.

V shed 0 bases and J shed 6 bases, with 10 bases lying between them. Per germline, CDR1 SGHVS and CDR2 FNYEAQ. The CDR3 is 14 residues long. The assay was immunoSEQ multiplex PCR, and TCRdb's table has in-frame clones only and misses some. The table includes about 130,000 clones, 84% detected once. The sequencing sample was made of peripheral blood. The chain combines TRBV7-6 with TRBJ2-3; maybe TRBD2 (7 bases). The sequence came from a human donor in a cohort sampled during active COVID-19. The CDR3 loop reads CASSLAGGQDTQYF. The CDR3 DNA reads TGTGCCAGCAGCTTAGCGGGGGGGCAGGATACGCAGTATTTT.